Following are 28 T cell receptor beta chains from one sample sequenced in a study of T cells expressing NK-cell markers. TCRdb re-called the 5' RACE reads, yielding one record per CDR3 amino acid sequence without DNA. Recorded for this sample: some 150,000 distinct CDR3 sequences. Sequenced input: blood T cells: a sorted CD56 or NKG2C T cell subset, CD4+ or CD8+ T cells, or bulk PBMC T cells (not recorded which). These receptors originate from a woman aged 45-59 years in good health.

Here the CDR3 reads CASSPRGPVSGANVLTF. This rearrangement joins TRBV7-9 to TRBJ2-6; the D call of TRBD1 rests on TCRdb alone, since no DNA is present to check it. This CDR3 contains 17 residues. CDR1 SEHNR and CDR2 FQNEAQ come from the germline V gene (reference sequence).

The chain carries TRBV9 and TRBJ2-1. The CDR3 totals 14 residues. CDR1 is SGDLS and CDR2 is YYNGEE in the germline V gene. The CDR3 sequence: CASSVEVRDNEQFF.

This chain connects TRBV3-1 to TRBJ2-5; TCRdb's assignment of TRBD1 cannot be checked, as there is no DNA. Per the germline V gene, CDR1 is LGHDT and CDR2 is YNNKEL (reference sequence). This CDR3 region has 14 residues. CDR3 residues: CASSHRPKEETQYF.

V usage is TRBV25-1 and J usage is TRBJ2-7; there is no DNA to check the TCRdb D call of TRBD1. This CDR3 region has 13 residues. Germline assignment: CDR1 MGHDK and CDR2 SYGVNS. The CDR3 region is CASTGTSSYEQYF.

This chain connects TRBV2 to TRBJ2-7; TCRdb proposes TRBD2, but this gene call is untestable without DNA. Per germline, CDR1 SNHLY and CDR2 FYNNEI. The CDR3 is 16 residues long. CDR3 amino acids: CASSDPVASGSYEQYF.

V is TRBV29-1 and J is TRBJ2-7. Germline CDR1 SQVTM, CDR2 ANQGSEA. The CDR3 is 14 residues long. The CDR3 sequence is CSVDLGRSSYEQYF.

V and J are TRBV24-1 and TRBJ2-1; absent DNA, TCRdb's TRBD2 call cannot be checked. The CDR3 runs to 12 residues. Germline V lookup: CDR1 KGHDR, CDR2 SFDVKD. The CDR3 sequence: CATMLASGEQFF.

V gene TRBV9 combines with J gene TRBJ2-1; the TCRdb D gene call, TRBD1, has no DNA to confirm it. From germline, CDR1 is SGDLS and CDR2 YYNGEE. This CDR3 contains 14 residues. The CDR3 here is CASSVHRGGDEQFF.

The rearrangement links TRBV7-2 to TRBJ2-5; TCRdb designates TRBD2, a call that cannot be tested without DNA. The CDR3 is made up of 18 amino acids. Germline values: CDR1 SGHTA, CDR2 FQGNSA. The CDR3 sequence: CASSLGTSGRVGQETQYF.

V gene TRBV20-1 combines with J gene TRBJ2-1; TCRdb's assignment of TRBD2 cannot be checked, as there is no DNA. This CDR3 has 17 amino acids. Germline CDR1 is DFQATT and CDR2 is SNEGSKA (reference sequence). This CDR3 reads CSARRRLAGGPYNEQFF.

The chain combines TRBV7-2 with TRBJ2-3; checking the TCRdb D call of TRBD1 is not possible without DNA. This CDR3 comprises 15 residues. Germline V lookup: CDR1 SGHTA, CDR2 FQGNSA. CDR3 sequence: CASNKPRDSTDTQYF.

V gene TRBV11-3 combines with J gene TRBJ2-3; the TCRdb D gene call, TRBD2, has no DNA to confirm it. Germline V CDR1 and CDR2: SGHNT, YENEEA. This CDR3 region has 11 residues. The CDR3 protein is CASSPGPTQYF.

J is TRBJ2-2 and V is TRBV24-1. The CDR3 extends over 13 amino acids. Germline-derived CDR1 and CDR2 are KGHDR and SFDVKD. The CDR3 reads CATSLVNTGELFF.

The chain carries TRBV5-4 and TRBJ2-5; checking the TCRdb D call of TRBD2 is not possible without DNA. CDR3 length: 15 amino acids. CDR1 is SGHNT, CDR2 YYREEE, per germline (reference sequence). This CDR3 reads CATRVWGGSQETQYF.

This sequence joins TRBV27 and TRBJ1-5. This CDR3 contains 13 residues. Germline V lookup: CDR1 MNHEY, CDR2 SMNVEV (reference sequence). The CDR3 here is CASSLSKTQPQHF.

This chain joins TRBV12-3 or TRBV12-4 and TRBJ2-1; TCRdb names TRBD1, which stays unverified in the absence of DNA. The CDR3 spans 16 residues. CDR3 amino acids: CASTPSDRGYYNEQFF.

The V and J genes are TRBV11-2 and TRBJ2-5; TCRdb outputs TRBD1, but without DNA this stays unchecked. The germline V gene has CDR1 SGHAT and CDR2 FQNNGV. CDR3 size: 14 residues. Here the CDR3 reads CASSLIGGSETQYF.

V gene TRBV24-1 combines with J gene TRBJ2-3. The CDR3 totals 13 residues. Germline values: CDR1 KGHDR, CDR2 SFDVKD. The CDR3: CATSDLYSDTQYF.

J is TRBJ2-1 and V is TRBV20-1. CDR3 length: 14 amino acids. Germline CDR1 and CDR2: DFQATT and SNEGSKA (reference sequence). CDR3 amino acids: CSARDRGVYNEQFF.

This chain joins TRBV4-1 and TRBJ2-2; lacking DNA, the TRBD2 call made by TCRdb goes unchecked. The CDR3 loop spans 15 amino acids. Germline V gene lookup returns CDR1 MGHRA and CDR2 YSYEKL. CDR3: CASSPRGLAPGELFF.

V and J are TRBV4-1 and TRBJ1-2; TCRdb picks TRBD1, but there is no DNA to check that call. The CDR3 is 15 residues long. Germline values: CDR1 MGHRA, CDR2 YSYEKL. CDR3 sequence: CASSPGQDQNYGYTF.

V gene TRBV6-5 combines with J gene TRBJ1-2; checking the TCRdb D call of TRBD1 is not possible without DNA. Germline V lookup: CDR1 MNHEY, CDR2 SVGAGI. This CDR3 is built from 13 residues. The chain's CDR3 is CASKPGWNYGYTF.

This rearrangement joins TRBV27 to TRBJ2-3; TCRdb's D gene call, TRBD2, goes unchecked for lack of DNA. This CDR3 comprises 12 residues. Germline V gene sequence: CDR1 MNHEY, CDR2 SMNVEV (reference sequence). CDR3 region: CASSTARDTQYF.

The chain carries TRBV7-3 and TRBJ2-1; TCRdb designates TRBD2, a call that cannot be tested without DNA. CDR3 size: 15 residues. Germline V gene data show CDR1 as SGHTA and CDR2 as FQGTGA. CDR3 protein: CASSLSPSGRNEQFF.

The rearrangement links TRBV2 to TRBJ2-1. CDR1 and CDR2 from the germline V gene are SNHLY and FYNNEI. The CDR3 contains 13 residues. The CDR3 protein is CASTATSYNEQFF.

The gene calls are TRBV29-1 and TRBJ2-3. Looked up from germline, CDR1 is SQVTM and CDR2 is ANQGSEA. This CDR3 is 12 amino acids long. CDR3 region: CSVTLRTDTQYF.

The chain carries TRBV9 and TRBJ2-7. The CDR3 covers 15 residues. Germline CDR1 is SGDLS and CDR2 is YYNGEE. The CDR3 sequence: CASSVGVEGPYEQYF. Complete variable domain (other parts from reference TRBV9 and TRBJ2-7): DSGVTQTPKHLITATGQRVTLRCSPRSGDLSVYWYQQSLDQGLQFLIQYYNGEERAKGNILERFSAQQFPDLHSELNLSSLELGDSALYFCASSVGVEGPYEQYFGPGTRLTVT.

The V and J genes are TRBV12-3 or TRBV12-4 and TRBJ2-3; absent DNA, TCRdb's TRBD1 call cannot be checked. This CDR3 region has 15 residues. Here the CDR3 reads CASSKGSGRRDTQYF.